One sample yielded the 4 T cell receptor beta chains listed below, sequenced in a study of blood T cell repertoires in COVID-19. The table came from immunoSEQ multiplex PCR; TCRdb's copy has only in-frame clones and leaves some out. The profile shows 160,000 or so clones, roughly 90% of them singletons. Sequencing input: peripheral blood. The source is an older woman who had recovered from COVID-19.

This chain uses TRBV6-5 with TRBJ2-7; D not certain. Looked up from germline, CDR1 is MNHEY and CDR2 is SVGAGI. The CDR3 consists of 14 residues. The V end was cut by 0 bases, the J end by 3 bases, with 9 bases between. CDR3 bases: TGTGCCAGCAGTTACTCAGTGAGAGACTACGAGCAGTACTTC. As protein: CASSYSVRDYEQYF.

The genes are TRBV4-3 and TRBJ2-1, with D maybe TRBD1 (5 bases). Germline CDR1 and CDR2: LGHNA and YSLEER. The V and J ends lost 0 bases and 7 bases respectively, with 10 bases between them. This CDR3 spans 14 amino acids. The CDR3 loop is CASSQDPRENEQFF. CDR3 DNA sequence: TGCGCCAGCAGCCAAGACCCCAGGGAAAATGAGCAGTTCTTC.

The V gene is TRBV28, the J gene TRBJ1-3, with D tentatively TRBD1 (5 bases). Germline assignment: CDR1 MDHEN and CDR2 SYDVKM. V was pared by 7 bases and J by 0 bases, with 16 bases between. This CDR3 is 16 amino acids long. Here the CDR3 DNA reads TGTGCCAGCAATCCACACGACAGCAGCTCTGGAAACACCATATATTTT. Protein: CASNPHDSSSGNTIYF.

CDR3 loop: CASSLGGLAGARQETQYF. The CDR3 DNA sequence: TGTGCCAGCAGTTTGGGGGGTCTAGCGGGGGCCCGCCAAGAGACCCAGTACTTC. This chain connects TRBV27 to TRBJ2-5, with TRBD2 matching over 10 bases. V was clipped by 3 bases and J by 1 base; unmatched bases: 11. Germline V gene lookup returns CDR1 MNHEY and CDR2 SMNVEV (reference sequence). CDR3 length equals 18 residues.